This T cell receptor (beta chain) is from a study of CD8 T cells in ankylosing spondylitis. Regarding the study as a whole: Typical of ankylosing spondylitis blood, it appeared, was a TCR beta motif of 7 or 8 highly homologous variants.

This CDR3 has 15 residues. Trimming removed 4 bases from V and 6 bases from J, with 19 bases in between. CDR1 and CDR2 (germline): MNHEY, SMNVEV (reference sequence). Comment on this clonotype: Its antigen is not known.

One entry per CDR3 protein, called by TCRdb with MiXCR from the 5' RACE reads. The sample contains 300,000 to 400,000 distinct CDR3 sequences, 20% to 25% of which appear only once. The rearrangement joins TRBV27 to TRBJ2-7; tentatively, D is TRBD1 (5 bases). The sample taken for sequencing was blood, either unsorted or a sorted T cell fraction (not recorded which). This receptor was obtained from a male donor with ankylosing spondylitis or in good health (not recorded which). The CDR3 bases are TGTGCCAGCAGTTCCCAACGGAAGGGGCCCCTCGAGCAGTACTTC. This gives the protein CASSSQRKGPLEQYF.